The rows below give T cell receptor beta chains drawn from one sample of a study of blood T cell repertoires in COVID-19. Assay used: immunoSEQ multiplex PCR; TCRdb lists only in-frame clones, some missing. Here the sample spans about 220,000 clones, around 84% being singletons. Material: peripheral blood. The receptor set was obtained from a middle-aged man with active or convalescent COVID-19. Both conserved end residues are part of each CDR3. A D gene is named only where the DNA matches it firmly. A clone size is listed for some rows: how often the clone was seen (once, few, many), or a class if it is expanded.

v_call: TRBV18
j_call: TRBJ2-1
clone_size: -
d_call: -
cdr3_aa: CASSRLGDRFSYNEQFF
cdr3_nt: TGTGCCAGCTCACGCTTAGGAGACAGGTTCTCCTACAATGAGCAGTTCTTC

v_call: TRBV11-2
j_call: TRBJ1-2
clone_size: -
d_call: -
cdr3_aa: CASSPTYGYTF
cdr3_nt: TGTGCCAGCAGCCCCACATATGGCTACACCTTC

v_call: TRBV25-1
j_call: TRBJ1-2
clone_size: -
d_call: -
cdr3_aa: CASSDGAGVVGYTF
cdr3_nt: TGTGCCAGCAGTGATGGGGCGGGGGTCGTAGGCTACACCTTC

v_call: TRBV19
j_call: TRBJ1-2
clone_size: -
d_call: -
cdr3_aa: CASSMAALLGYTF
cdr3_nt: TGTGCCAGTAGTATGGCGGCACTCCTTGGCTACACCTTC

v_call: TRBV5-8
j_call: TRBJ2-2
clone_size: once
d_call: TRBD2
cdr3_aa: CASSRGLAGGETGELFF
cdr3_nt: TGTGCCAGCAGCAGGGGATTAGCGGGAGGTGAAACCGGGGAGCTGTTTTTT

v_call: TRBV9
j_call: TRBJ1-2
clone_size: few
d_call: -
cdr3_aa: CASSSGGEGYGYTF
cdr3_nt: TGTGCCAGCAGCTCAGGAGGTGAGGGCTATGGCTACACCTTC

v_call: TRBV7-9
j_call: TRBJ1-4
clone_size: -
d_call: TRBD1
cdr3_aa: CASRHIAGTGGKGLFF
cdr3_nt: TGTGCCAGCAGACATATCGCCGGGACAGGGGGTAAAGGACTGTTTTTT

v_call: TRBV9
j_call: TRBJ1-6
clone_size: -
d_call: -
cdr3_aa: CASSPRVDSPLHF
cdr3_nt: TGTGCCAGCAGCCCTCGAGTAGATTCACCCCTCCACTTT

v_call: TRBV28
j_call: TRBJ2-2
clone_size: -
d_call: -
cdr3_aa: CASSSQGQTGELFF
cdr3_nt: TGTGCCAGCAGTTCCCAAGGACAGACCGGGGAGCTGTTTTTT

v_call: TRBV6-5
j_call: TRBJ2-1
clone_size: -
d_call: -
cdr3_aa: CASSLYSGEQFF
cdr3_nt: TGTGCCAGCAGCCTCTACAGTGGTGAGCAGTTCTTC

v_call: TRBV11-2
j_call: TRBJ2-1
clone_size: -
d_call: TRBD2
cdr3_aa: CASSLSPASGSRAYNEQFF
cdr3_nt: TGTGCCAGCAGCTTATCCCCGGCTAGCGGGAGTAGAGCATACAATGAGCAGTTCTTC

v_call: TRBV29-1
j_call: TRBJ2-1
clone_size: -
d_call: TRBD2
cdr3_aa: CSVAGTSDNEQFF
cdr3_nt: TGCAGCGTCGCCGGGACTAGCGACAATGAGCAGTTCTTC

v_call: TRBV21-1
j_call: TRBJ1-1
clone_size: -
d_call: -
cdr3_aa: CASSKRDTTKNTEAFF
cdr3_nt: TGTGCCAGCAGCAAACGGGACACCACTAAGAACACTGAAGCTTTCTTT

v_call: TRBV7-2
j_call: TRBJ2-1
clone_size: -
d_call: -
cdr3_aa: CASSLGGLYNEQFF
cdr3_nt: TGTGCCAGCAGCTTGGGGGGGCTTTACAATGAGCAGTTCTTC

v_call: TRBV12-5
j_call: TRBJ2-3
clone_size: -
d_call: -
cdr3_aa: CASGPPRLTGRTDTQYF
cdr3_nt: TGTGCTAGTGGTCCCCCCCGGTTGACGGGGAGGACAGATACGCAGTATTTT

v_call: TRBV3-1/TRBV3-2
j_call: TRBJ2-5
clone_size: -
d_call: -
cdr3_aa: CASSLDLLQETQYF
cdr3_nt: TGTGCCAGCAGCCTAGATTTGCTACAAGAGACCCAGTACTTC

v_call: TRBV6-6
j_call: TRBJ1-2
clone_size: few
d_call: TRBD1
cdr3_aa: CASSPNPQGAGGYTF
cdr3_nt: TGTGCCAGCAGTCCTAACCCACAGGGGGCGGGCGGCTACACCTTC

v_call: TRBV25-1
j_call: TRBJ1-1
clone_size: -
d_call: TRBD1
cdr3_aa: CASTRPDRGGTEAFF
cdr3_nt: TGTGCCAGCACCCGCCCGGACAGGGGCGGCACTGAAGCTTTCTTT

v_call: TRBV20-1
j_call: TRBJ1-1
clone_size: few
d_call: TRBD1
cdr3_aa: CSANLQGAAFF
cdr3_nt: TGCAGTGCCAACTTACAGGGGGCGGCTTTCTTT

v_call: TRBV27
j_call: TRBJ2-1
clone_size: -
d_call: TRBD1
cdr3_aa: CASSQTGGAYNEQFF
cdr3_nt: TGTGCCAGCAGCCAGACAGGGGGGGCGTACAATGAGCAGTTCTTC

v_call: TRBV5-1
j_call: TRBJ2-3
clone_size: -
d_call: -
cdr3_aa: CASSPLTSTDTQYF
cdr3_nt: TGCGCCAGCAGCCCTCTGACTAGCACAGATACGCAGTATTTT

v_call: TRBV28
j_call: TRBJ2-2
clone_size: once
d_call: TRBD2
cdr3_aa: CASSLTGLAGDTGELFF
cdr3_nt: TGTGCCAGCAGTTTAACGGGGCTAGCGGGAGACACCGGGGAGCTGTTTTTT

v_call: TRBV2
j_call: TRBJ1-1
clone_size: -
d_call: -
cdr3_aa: CASRVGLNTEAFF
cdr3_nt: TGTGCCAGCAGAGTAGGACTTAACACTGAAGCTTTCTTT

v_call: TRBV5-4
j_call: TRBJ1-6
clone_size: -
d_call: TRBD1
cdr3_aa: CASSSRDREFSPLHF
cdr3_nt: TGTGCCAGCAGTTCTCGGGACAGGGAATTTTCACCCCTCCACTTT

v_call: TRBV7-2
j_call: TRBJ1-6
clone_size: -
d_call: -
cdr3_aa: CASSLAGGPYNSPLHF
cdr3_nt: TGTGCCAGCAGCTTAGCGGGGGGGCCCTATAATTCACCCCTCCACTTT

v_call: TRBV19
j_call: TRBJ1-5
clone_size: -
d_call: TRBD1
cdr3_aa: CASSIEPRRQGYNQPQHF
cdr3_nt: TGTGCCAGTAGTATAGAACCCCGGCGACAGGGCTACAATCAGCCCCAGCATTTT

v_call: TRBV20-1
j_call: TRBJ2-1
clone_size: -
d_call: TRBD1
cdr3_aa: CSASPQGAYHEQFF
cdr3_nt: TGCAGTGCTAGTCCGCAGGGGGCTTACCATGAGCAGTTCTTC

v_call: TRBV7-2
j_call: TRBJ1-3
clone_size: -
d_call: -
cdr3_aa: CASSVRDSGNTIYF
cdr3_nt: TGTGCCAGCAGCGTCAGGGACTCTGGAAACACCATATATTTT

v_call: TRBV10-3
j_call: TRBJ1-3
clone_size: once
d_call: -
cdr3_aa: CAISATPSSGNTIYF
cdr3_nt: TGTGCCATCAGTGCCACACCCAGCTCTGGAAACACCATATATTTT

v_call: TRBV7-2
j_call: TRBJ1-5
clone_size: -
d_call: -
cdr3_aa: CASSSGKGMISQHF
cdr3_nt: TGTGCCAGCAGCTCAGGGAAGGGCATGATATCCCAGCATTTT

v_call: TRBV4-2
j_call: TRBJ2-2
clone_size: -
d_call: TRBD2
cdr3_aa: CASSQVAGGPGELFF
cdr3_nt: TGTGCCAGCAGCCAGGTAGCGGGGGGGCCCGGGGAGCTGTTTTTT

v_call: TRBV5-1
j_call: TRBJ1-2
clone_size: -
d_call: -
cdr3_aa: CASSLAGNGYTF
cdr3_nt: TGCGCCAGCAGCTTGGCAGGGAATGGCTACACCTTC

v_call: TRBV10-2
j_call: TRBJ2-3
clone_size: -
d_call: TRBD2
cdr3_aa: CASSASSGNTQYF
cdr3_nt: TGCGCCAGCAGTGCGTCTAGCGGTAATACGCAGTATTTT

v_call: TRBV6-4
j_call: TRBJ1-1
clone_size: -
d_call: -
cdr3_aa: CASSAPDSMNTEAFF
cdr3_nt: TGTGCCAGCAGTGCCCCGGACAGTATGAACACTGAGGCTTTCTTT

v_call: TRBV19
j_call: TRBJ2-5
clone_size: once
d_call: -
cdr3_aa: CASSLQGGRRQETQYF
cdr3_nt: TGTGCCAGTAGTCTTCAGGGGGGACGGCGCCAAGAGACCCAGTACTTC

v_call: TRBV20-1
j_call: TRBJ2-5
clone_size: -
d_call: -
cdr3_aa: CSGRKGETQYF
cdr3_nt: TGCAGTGGCAGAAAGGGGGAGACCCAGTACTTC

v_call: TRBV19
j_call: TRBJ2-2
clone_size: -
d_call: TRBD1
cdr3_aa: CASTDRSLAHTQGTGELFF
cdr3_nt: TGTGCCAGTACCGATCGATCCCTTGCCCACACACAGGGGACCGGGGAGCTGTTTTTT

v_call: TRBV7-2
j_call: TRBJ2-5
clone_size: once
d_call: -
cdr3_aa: CASSLSAGRRETQYF
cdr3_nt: TGTGCCAGCAGCTTAAGTGCGGGTCGAAGAGAGACCCAGTACTTC

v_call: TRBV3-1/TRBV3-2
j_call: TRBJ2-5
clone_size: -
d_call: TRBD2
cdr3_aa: CASSYGLGETQYF
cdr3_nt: TGTGCCAGCAGCTACGGACTAGGGGAGACCCAGTACTTC

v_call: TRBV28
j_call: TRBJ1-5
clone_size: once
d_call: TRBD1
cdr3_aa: CASKTGGNQPQHF
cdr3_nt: TGTGCCAGCAAAACAGGGGGCAATCAGCCCCAGCATTTT

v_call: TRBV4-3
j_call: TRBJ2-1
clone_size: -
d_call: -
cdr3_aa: CASSQSRGSYNEQFF
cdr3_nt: TGCGCCAGCAGCCAAAGCCGGGGCTCCTACAATGAGCAGTTCTTC

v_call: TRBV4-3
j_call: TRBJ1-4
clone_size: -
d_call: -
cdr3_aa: CASSQVHGGRANEKLFF
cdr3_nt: TGCGCCAGCAGCCAAGTTCACGGAGGGAGAGCTAATGAAAAACTGTTTTTT

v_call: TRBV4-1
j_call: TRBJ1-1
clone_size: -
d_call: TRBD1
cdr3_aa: CASSQVGRGRVEAFF
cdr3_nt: TGCGCCAGCAGCCAAGTGGGCAGGGGGCGGGTTGAAGCTTTCTTT

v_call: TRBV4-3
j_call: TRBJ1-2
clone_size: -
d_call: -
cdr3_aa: CASSQDQLGARGYTF
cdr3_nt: TGCGCCAGCAGCCAAGATCAACTGGGGGCGAGGGGCTACACCTTC

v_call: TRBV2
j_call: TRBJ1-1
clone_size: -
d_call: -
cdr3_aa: CASSEEARTEAFF
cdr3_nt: TGTGCCAGCAGTGAAGAAGCTCGGACTGAAGCTTTCTTT

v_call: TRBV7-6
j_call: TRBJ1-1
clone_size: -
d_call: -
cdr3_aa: CASSRLGEKNTEAFF
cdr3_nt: TGTGCCAGCAGCCGACTCGGGGAGAAGAACACTGAAGCTTTCTTT

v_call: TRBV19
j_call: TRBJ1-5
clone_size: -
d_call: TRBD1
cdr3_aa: CASSIGQGLNQPQHF
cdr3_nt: TGTGCCAGTAGTATTGGACAGGGGTTGAATCAGCCCCAGCATTTT

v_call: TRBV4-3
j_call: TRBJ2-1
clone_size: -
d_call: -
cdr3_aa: CASSQVVGYNEQFF
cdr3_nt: TGCGCCAGCAGCCAAGTTGTCGGGTACAATGAGCAGTTCTTC

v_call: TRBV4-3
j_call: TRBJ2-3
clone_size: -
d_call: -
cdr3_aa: CASSLTGIPNTDTQYF
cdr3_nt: TGCGCCAGCAGCCTAACAGGGATCCCCAACACAGATACGCAGTATTTT

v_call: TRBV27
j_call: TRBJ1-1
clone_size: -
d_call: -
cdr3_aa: CASSSIPGVNLMNTEAFF
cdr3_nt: TGTGCCAGCAGTTCCATACCGGGAGTTAATTTAATGAACACTGAAGCTTTCTTT

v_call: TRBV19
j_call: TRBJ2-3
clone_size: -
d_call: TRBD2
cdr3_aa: CASSPLAGGPDTQYF
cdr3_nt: TGTGCCAGTAGTCCTTTAGCGGGGGGTCCAGATACGCAGTATTTT

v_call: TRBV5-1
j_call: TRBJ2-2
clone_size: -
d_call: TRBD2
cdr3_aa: CASSFLSGRTNTGELFF
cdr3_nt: TGCGCCAGCAGCTTTTTGAGCGGGAGGACGAACACCGGGGAGCTGTTTTTT

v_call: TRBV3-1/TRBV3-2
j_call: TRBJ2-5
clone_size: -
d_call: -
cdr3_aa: CASSQWLETQYF
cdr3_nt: TGTGCCAGCAGCCAGTGGCTGGAGACCCAGTACTTC

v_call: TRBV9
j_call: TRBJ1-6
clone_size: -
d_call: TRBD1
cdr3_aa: CASSVSDRESPLHF
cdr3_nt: TGTGCCAGCAGCGTAAGTGACAGGGAGTCACCCCTCCACTTT

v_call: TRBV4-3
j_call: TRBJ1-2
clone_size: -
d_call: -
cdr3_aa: CASSQVRGSNYGYTF
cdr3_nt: TGCGCCAGCAGCCAGGTCAGGGGTTCTAACTATGGCTACACCTTC